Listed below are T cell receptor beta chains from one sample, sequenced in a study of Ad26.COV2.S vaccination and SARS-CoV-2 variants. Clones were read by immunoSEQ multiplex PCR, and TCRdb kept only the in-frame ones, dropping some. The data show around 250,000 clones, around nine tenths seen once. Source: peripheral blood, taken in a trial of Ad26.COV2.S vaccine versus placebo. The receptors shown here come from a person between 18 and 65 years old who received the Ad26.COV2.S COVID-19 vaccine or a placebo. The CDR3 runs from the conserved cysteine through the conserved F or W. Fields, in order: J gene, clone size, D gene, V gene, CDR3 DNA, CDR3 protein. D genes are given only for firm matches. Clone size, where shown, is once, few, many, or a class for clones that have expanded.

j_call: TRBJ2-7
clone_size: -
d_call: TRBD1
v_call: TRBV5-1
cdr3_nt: TGCGCCAGCAGCCTCGGACAGGGGACCACCTTCGTTGGGGAGCAGTACTTC
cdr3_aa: CASSLGQGTTFVGEQYF

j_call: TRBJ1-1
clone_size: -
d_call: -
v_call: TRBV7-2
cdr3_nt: TGTGCCAGCAGCTACAGAAAGGGGAGTCACACTGAAGCTTTCTTT
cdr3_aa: CASSYRKGSHTEAFF

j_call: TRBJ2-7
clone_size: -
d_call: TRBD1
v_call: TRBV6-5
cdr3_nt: TGTGCCAGCAGTAGATCGGGACAGGGTGTCTACGAGCAGTACTTC
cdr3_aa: CASSRSGQGVYEQYF

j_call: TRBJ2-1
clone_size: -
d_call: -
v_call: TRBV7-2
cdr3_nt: TGTGCCAGCAGCGGGGGTGGGGCGGACAATGAGCAGTTCTTC
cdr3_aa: CASSGGGADNEQFF

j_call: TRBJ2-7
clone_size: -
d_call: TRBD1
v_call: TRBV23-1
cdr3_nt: TGCGCCAGCAGTCAATCGAGACAGGGAAGCTACGAGCAGTACTTC
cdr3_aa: CASSQSRQGSYEQYF

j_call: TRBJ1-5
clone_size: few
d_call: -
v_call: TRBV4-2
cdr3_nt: TGTGCCAGCAGCCAAGATTGGAAACAGCCCCAGCATTTT
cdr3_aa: CASSQDWKQPQHF

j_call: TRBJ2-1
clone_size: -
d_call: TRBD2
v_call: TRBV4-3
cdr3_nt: TGCGCCAGCAGCCAACTCCCGCGGGAGTCCAATGAGCAGTTCTTC
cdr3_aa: CASSQLPRESNEQFF

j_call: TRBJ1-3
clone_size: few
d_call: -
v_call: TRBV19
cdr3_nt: TGTGCCAGTAGTTCCCTCGACAGCTCTGGAAACACCATATATTTT
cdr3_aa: CASSSLDSSGNTIYF

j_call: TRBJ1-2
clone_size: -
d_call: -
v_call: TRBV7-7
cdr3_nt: TGTGCTAGCAGCTTAGCAGTCAGGCAGGGGATGCTCGGCTACACCTTC
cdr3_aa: CASSLAVRQGMLGYTF

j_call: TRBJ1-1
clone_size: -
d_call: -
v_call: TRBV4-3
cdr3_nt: TGCGCCAGCAGCCTAGGGGTCACAGGGCAATTATTGAGTGACACTGAAGCTTTCTTT
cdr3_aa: CASSLGVTGQLLSDTEAFF

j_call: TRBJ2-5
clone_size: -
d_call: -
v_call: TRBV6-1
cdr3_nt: TGTGCCAGCAGTGAATCCCCGGGGGTAGGGGAGACCCAGTACTTC
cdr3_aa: CASSESPGVGETQYF

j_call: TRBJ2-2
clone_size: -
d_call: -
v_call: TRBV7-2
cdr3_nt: TGTGCCAGCAGCTTTGACAACACCGGGGAGCTGTTTTTT
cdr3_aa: CASSFDNTGELFF

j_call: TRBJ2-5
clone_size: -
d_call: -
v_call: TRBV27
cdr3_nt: TGTGCCAGCAGTTTACCGGAGGCTCAGTACTTC
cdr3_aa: CASSLPEAQYF

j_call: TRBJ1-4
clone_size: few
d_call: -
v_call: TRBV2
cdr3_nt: TGTGCCAGCACCCGACTCCCAAAAACAGAAAAACTGTTTTTT
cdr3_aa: CASTRLPKTEKLFF

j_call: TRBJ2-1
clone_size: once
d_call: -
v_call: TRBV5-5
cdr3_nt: TGTGCCAGCAGCTTGAAAGGGGCAGTGGGCAATGAGCAGTTCTTC
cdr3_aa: CASSLKGAVGNEQFF

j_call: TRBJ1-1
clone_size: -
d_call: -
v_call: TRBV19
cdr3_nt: TGTGCCAGTAGTGCAGGGGTCATGAACACTGAAGCTTTCTTT
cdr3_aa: CASSAGVMNTEAFF

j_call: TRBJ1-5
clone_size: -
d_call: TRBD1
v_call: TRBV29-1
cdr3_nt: TGCAAAGGCAGGGGGTGTCGTCAGCCCCAGCATTTT
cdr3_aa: CKGRGCRQPQHF

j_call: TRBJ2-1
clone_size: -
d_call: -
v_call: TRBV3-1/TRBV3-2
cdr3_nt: TGTGCCAGCAGCCAAGCCGGGCGGGCCTACAATGAGCAGTTCTTC
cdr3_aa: CASSQAGRAYNEQFF

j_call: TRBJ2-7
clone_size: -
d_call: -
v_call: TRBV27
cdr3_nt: TGTGCCAGCAGTCCACTAGGGACTCGTTCCTACGAGCAGTACTTC
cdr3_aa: CASSPLGTRSYEQYF

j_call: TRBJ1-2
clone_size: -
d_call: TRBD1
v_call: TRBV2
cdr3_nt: TGTGCCAGCAGTGAACGGGGACAGGGGGTATATGGCTACACCTTC
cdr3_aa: CASSERGQGVYGYTF

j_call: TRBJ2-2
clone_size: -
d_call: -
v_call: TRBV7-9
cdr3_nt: TGTGCCAGCAGCTTAACGGCGGGGGCCACCGGGGAGCTGTTTTTT
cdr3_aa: CASSLTAGATGELFF

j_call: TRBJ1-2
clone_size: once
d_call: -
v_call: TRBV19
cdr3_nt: TGTGCCAGTAGAAGGCCGGAAAACTATGGCTACACCTTC
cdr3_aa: CASRRPENYGYTF

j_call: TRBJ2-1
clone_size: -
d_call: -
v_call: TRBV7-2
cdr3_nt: TGTGCCAGCAGCTTAGCGGGTCCTATGCGGAATGAGCAGTTCTTC
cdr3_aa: CASSLAGPMRNEQFF

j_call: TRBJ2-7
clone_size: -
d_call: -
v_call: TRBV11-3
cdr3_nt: TGTGCCAGCAGCTTTCAGCACCGGTCAACCTACGAGCAGTACTTC
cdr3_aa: CASSFQHRSTYEQYF

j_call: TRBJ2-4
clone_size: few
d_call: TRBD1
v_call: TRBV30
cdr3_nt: TGTGCCTACGGACAGGCCGCAGCCAAAAACATTCAGTACTTC
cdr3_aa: CAYGQAAAKNIQYF

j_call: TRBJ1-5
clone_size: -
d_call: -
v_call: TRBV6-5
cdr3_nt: TGTGCCAGCAGTCCCTATGGGGGGGGCGAGCAGCCCCAGCATTTT
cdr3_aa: CASSPYGGGEQPQHF

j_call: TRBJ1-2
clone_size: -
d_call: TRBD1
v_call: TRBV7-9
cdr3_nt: TGTGCCAGCAGCATAGCCGGGACAGGGAATGGCTACACCTTC
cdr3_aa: CASSIAGTGNGYTF

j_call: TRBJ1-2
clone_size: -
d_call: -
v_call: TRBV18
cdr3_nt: TGTGCCAGCTCCCTCTTGGGACAACCTGGCTACACCTTC
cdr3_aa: CASSLLGQPGYTF

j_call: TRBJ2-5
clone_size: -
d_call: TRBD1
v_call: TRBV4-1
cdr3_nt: TGCGCCAGCAGCCTAACGACAGGGAAAGAGACCCAGTACTTC
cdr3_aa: CASSLTTGKETQYF

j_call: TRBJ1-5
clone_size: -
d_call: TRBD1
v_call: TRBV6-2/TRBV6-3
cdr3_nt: TGTGCCAGCAGTGAGGACAGGACCAGCAATCAGCCCCAGCATTTT
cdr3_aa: CASSEDRTSNQPQHF

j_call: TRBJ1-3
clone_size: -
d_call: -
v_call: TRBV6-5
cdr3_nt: TGTGCCAGCAGGACACAGGAGGGGGCTGGAAACACCATATATTTT
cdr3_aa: CASRTQEGAGNTIYF

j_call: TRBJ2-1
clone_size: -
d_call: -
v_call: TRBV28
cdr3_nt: TGTGCCAGCAGCCGGGCCGCAATGAAGCAGTTCTTC
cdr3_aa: CASSRAAMKQFF

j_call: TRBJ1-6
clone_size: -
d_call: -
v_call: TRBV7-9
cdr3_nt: TGTGCCAGCAGCTTACGTAGGGCCAATTCACCCCTCCACTTT
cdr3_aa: CASSLRRANSPLHF

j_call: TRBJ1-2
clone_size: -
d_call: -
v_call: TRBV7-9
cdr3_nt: TGTGCCAGCAGCTTAGAACAGACTTCTGGTGGCTACACCTTC
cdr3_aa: CASSLEQTSGGYTF

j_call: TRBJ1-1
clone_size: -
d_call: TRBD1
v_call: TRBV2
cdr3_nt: TGTGCCAGCAGTCGTGGACAGGGGGTGAGGAACACTGAAGCTTTCTTT
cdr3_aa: CASSRGQGVRNTEAFF

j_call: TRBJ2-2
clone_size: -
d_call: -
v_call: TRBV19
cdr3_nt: TGTGCCAGTAGTATAAGCGCGAACACCGGGGAGCTGTTTTTT
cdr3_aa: CASSISANTGELFF

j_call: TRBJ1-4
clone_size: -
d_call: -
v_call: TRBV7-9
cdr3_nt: TGTGCCAGCAGCTCTACAGGGCTTGAAAAACTGTTTTTT
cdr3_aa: CASSSTGLEKLFF

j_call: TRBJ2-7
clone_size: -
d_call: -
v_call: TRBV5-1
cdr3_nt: TGCGCCAGCAGCTTGGCCTTACAGGGCAGCTCCTACGAGCAGTACTTC
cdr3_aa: CASSLALQGSSYEQYF

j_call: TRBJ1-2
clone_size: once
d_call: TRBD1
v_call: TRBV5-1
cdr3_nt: TGCGCCAGCAGCAGAGGGACAGCTTCATATGGCTACACCTTC
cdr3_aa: CASSRGTASYGYTF

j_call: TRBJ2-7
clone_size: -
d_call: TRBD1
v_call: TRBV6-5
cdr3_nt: TGTGCCAGCAGGTTAGAGGGACAGGACTCCTACGAGCAGTACTTC
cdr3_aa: CASRLEGQDSYEQYF

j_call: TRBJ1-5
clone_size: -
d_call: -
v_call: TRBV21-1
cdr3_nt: TGTGCCAGCAGCAAAGGCGGGGGTTTCAGCAATCAGCCCCAGCATTTT
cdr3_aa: CASSKGGGFSNQPQHF

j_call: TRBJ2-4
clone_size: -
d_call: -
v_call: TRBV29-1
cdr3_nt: TGCAGCGTTGAGACAAGGGGGATCCAAAACATTCAGTACTTC
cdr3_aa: CSVETRGIQNIQYF

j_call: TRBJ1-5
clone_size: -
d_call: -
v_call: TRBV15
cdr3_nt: TGTGCCACCAGCTCCGGGACTTTCCCGCCCCAGCATTTT
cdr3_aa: CATSSGTFPPQHF

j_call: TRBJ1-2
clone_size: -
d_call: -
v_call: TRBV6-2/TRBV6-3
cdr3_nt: TGTGCCAGCAGTACCAGGGACACCCTCTACTATGGCTACACCTTC
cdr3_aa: CASSTRDTLYYGYTF

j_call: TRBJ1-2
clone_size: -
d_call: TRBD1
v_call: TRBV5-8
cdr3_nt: TGTGCCAGCAGCCCTGACAGGGTGGGCGGCTACACCTTC
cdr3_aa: CASSPDRVGGYTF

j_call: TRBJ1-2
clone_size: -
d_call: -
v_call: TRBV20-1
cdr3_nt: TGCAGTGCTAGTCGCCGCCTGGGTCATGGCTACACCTTC
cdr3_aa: CSASRRLGHGYTF

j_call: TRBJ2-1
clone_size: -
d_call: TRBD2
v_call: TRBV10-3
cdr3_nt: TGTGCCGTAAGCGGGGGGGCCACTTATGAGCAGTTCTTC
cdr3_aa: CAVSGGATYEQFF

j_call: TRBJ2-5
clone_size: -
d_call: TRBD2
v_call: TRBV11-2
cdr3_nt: TGTGCCAGCAGCTCCTTGGGGCGGGGGGGCAGAGAGACCCAGTACTTC
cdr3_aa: CASSSLGRGGRETQYF

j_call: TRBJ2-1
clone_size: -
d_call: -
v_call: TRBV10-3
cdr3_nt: TGTGCCATCAGTGAGGACAGTTTCAATGAGCAGTTCTTC
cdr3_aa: CAISEDSFNEQFF

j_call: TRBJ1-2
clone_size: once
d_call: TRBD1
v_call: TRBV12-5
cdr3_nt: TGTGCTAGTGGTTCGACAGGGGGCGGTATATATGGCTACACCTTC
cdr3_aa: CASGSTGGGIYGYTF

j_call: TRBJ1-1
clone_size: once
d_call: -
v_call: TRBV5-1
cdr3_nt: TGCGCCAGCAACTTGGGAGGGAATGCGAACACTGAAGCTTTCTTT
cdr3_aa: CASNLGGNANTEAFF

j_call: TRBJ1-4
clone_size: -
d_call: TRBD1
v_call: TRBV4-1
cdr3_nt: TGCGCCAGCAGACTTCCGGGACAGGGACCTAATGAAAAACTGTTTTTT
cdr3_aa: CASRLPGQGPNEKLFF

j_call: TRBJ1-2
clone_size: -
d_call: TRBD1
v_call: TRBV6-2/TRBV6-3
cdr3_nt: TGTGCCAGCAGTTACTCGGGACAGGCCGATGGCTACACCTTC
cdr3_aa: CASSYSGQADGYTF

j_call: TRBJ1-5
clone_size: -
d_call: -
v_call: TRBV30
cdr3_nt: TGTGCCTGGAGCCAGAAGGGCCAGCCCCAGCATTTT
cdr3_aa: CAWSQKGQPQHF